The 21 T cell receptor beta chains below all came from one sample that was sequenced in a study of regulatory T cells in long-lasting Graves disease. iRepertoire HTBI primers and Arm-PCR of CDR3 regions built TCR beta libraries. TCRdb reanalysed the multiplex PCR reads using MiXCR and keeps one entry per CDR3 protein. The table includes 250,000 or so distinct CDR3 sequences, 20% to 25% detected once. Time point meaning: newly diagnosed GD, antithyroid drugs for less than 3 months. RNA isolated from PBMCs was used to make the TCR library. This specimen was peripheral blood mononuclear cells (PBMCs), taken at new diagnosis, from a patient treated with antithyroid drugs. Receptors were obtained from a female donor with Graves disease.

The chain employs TRBV30 and TRBJ2-7, with a tentative D call TRBD1 (5 bases). V dropped 0 bases and J dropped 2 bases, with 14 bases sitting between them. CDR1 is GTSNPN, CDR2 SVGIG, per germline (reference sequence). This CDR3 contains 15 residues. The CDR3 DNA is TGTGCCTGGAGTGTACGGAAGGGGCCCACCTACGAGCAGTACTTC. This encodes CAWSVRKGPTYEQYF. The whole variable domain, filled in from reference TRBV30 and TRBJ2-7, reads SQTIHQWPATLVQPVGSPLSLECTVEGTSNPNLYWYRQAAGRGLQLLFYSVGIGQISSEVPQNLSASRPQDRQFILSSKKLLLSDSGFYLCAWSVRKGPTYEQYFGPGTRLTVT.

Many counts were recorded for this clonotype. The rearrangement links TRBV10-3 to TRBJ1-6; TRBD1 is a possible D gene (5 bases). The CDR3 has 17 residues. V lost 3 bases and J lost 0, with 12 bases in between. CDR1 is ENHRY, CDR2 SYGVKD, per germline. CDR3 coding DNA: TGTGCCATCAGTGAACAGGCCGCGAGCTCCTATAATTCACCCCTCCACTTT. It yields the protein CAISEQAASSYNSPLHF.

Points on this clonotype: This likely came from a read error, as a far larger clone is one base away. This chain uses TRBV6-9 with TRBJ2-7; 9 positions agree with TRBD2. The better agreement between TRBJ2-1 and the DNA end casts doubt on the J call. Germline-derived CDR1 and CDR2 are MNHGY and SVAAGI. The CDR3 covers 15 residues. Here the CDR3 reads CASSYGAGGYSEQFF. CDR3 nucleotides: TGTGCCAGCAGTTACGGGGCGGGAGGGTACAGTGAGCAGTTCTTC.

This clonotype was counted ten times or more. The genes are TRBV5-1 and TRBJ2-7; 8 bases line up with TRBD1. This CDR3 is 15 amino acids long. Per the germline V gene, CDR1 is SGHRS and CDR2 is YFSETQ. The V and J ends lost 3 bases and 3 bases, in that order; junction bases with no gene match: 8. Written as DNA, the CDR3 is TGCGCCAGCAGCTGGGCGGCAGGGGGCATCTACGAGCAGTACTTC. This codes for CASSWAAGGIYEQYF.

This clonotype appeared many times. V and J are TRBV6-2 or TRBV6-3 and TRBJ2-2; 10 nucleotides agree with TRBD2. Germline trimming cut 2 bases from V and 3 bases from J; bases unmatched to any gene: 6. This CDR3 is 17 amino acids long. Germline CDR1 reads MNHEY; CDR2 reads SVGEGT. The CDR3 DNA is TGTGCCAGCAGTTACCCACCTAGCGGGAGTTACACCGGGGAGCTGTTTTTT. Residues: CASSYPPSGSYTGELFF.

This clonotype appeared many times. The chain employs TRBV10-1 and TRBJ2-7; 7 nucleotides match TRBD2. The germline V gene has CDR1 WNHNN and CDR2 SYGVQD (reference sequence). V lost 3 bases and J lost 2; bases outside the gene matches: 4. The CDR3 sequence is 14 residues long. DNA of the CDR3: TGCGCCAGCAGTGAAGCGGGACTCACCTACGAGCAGTACTTC. Translating gives CASSEAGLTYEQYF.

This clonotype was detected many times. V is TRBV11-3 and J is TRBJ2-1; D may be TRBD1 (5 bases). CDR3 length: 15 amino acids. In germline, CDR1 is SGHNT, CDR2 YENEEA. V was clipped by 8 bases and J by 6 bases, with 20 bases between them. The CDR3 DNA follows: TGTGCCAGCGGACCCCGGACACGGTATGGCAATGAGCAGTTCTTC. Encoded protein: CASGPRTRYGNEQFF.

This clonotype was counted ten times or more. The CDR3 DNA reads TGTGCCACGCAGTTATTAGACAGGGAGGGCGAGACCCAGTACTTC. Protein product: CATQLLDREGETQYF. The gene calls are TRBV6-2 or TRBV6-3 and TRBJ2-5; D assignment may be TRBD1 or TRBD2 (7 bases each). The germline CDR1 and CDR2 sequences are MNHEY and SVGEGT. V lost 10 bases and J lost 5, with 23 bases in between. CDR3 length equals 15 residues.

This clonotype was picked up many times. The chain is built from TRBV20-1 and TRBJ2-5; D ambiguous. With 3 bases removed from V and 2 bases from J, the gap between germline ends came to 13 bases. The CDR3 spans 14 residues. Germline values: CDR1 DFQATT, CDR2 SNEGSKA (reference sequence). The CDR3 DNA follows: TGCAGTGCTAGGACGTCGGCGGCGCAAGAGACCCAGTACTTC. This sequence encodes CSARTSAAQETQYF.

The V gene is TRBV25-1, the J gene TRBJ1-6; the D gene is possibly TRBD1 (5 bases). The CDR3 is made up of 15 amino acids. Germline assignment: CDR1 MGHDK and CDR2 SYGVNS. The V end was cut by 4 bases, the J end by 9 bases, with 16 bases between. CDR3 bases: TGTGCCAGCAGTGGCAGACAGTCGGTAGCTTCACCCCTCCACTTT. Amino acid sequence: CASSGRQSVASPLHF.

This chain links TRBV28 with TRBJ1-1, with D unclear. V was shortened by 4 bases and J by 11 bases, with 23 bases between the two germline ends. The CDR3 is 15 amino acids. The germline gives CDR1 MDHEN, CDR2 SYDVKM. This chain's CDR3 is CASSSTPGALMGAFF. CDR3 sequence (DNA): TGTGCCAGCAGTTCAACACCGGGAGCACTAATGGGGGCTTTCTTT.

This clonotype has ten or more counts. V is TRBV18 and J is TRBJ2-7, with 7 bases identical to TRBD1. The CDR3 is made up of 13 amino acids. Germline CDR1 and CDR2: KGHSH and LQKENI. The V segment lost 3 bases and the J segment 7 bases; nucleotides outside the gene matches: 6. CDR3 in amino acids: CASSPGQASEQYF. The CDR3, as DNA: TGTGCCAGCTCACCTGGACAGGCATCAGAGCAGTACTTC.

Concerning this clonotype: A far bigger clonotype differs at one base, so this is likely a read error. V usage is TRBV29-1 and J usage is TRBJ2-1, with TRBD2 matching over 12 bases. The J call is in doubt because the DNA end fits TRBJ2-5 better. Germline V lookup: CDR1 SQVTM, CDR2 ANQGSEA. The CDR3 consists of 15 residues. As DNA, the CDR3 is TGCAGCGCCGTGACTAGCGGGGGCCTTGCGGAGACCCAGTACTTC. Its translation is CSAVTSGGLAETQYF.

This clonotype was counted at least ten times. The chain recombines TRBV7-3 with TRBJ2-1; TRBD2 is a possible D gene (6 bases). The V gene's germline CDR1 is SGHTA and CDR2 FQGTGA. The CDR3 extends over 16 amino acids. The V end was cut by 5 bases, the J end by 0 bases, with 14 bases between. As DNA, the CDR3 is TGTGCCAGCAGCCAGAAGGGAGGAAGCTCCTACAATGAGCAGTTCTTC. It yields the protein CASSQKGGSSYNEQFF.

The chain links TRBV29-1 to TRBJ2-7; TRBD1 or TRBD2 may be the D gene (6 bases each). Trimming shortened V by 4 bases and J by 3 bases, and 13 bases separated the two germline ends. Germline assignment: CDR1 SQVTM and CDR2 ANQGSEA. The CDR3 extends over 13 amino acids. The CDR3 loop reads CSVVRGAGYEQYF. In DNA, the CDR3 is TGCAGCGTTGTAAGGGGGGCAGGCTACGAGCAGTACTTC.

The rearrangement uses TRBV20-1 and TRBJ2-1; 8 bases are a match to TRBD2. This CDR3 is built from 13 residues. Germline-derived CDR1 and CDR2 are DFQATT and SNEGSKA (reference sequence). V lost 1 base, J lost 8 bases, and 4 bases stayed unmatched. The CDR3 loop is CSARAGGRHEQFF. The CDR3 bases are TGCAGTGCTAGAGCGGGGGGGCGGCATGAGCAGTTCTTC.

This clonotype was counted at least ten times. This chain joins TRBV20-1 and TRBJ1-5, with D possibly TRBD1 on 5 matching bases. The CDR3 runs 13 residues. V lost 3 bases, J lost 5 bases, and 11 bases lay in between. The germline CDR1 and CDR2 sequences are DFQATT and SNEGSKA (reference sequence). CDR3 in DNA: TGCAGTGCTAGTCTGCAGGGCGATCAGCCCCAGCATTTT. Encoded protein: CSASLQGDQPQHF.

About this clonotype itself: With only one base between it and a far larger clone, this is likely a read error. V usage is TRBV6-2 or TRBV6-3 and J usage is TRBJ2-5; no clear D. V lost 2 bases and J lost 9, with 19 bases in between. Per the germline V gene, CDR1 is MNHEY and CDR2 is SVGEGT. The CDR3 is 15 residues long. This CDR3 reads CASSYSSSGYEAQYF. CDR3 nucleotide sequence: TGTGCCAGCAGTTACAGCTCTTCGGGTTATGAGGCCCAGTACTTC.

This clonotype occurred a few times. This rearrangement joins TRBV7-8 to TRBJ1-3, with D possibly matching TRBD1 (5 bases). V lost 5 bases, J lost 2 bases, and 22 bases lay in between. The CDR3 has 18 amino acids. The germline gives CDR1 SGHVS, CDR2 FQNEAQ. This CDR3 reads CASSLTLTSGGTGNTIYF. The CDR3, as DNA: TGTGCCAGCAGCCTAACCCTAACCTCGGGGGGTACTGGAAACACCATATATTTT.

The table lists this clonotype with many counts. The chain combines TRBV9 with TRBJ2-7; D is undetermined. CDR1 is SGDLS and CDR2 is YYNGEE in the germline V gene. The CDR3 is 15 amino acids. The V gene lost 1 base and the J gene lost 3 bases, with 14 bases spanning the gap. CDR3 in DNA: TGTGCCAGCAGCGTATTACCGGACGGCTTCTACGAGCAGTACTTC. As protein: CASSVLPDGFYEQYF.

CDR3 DNA: TGCAGCGTTGCCGACAGAGGCGCAGATCAGCCCCAGCATTTT. It specifies CSVADRGADQPQHF. V usage is TRBV29-1 and J usage is TRBJ1-5; tentatively, D is TRBD1 (5 bases). This CDR3 is built from 14 residues. V was clipped by 4 bases and J by 5 bases, with 15 bases between them. Per the germline V gene, CDR1 is SQVTM and CDR2 is ANQGSEA.